The sequence of this T cell receptor (beta chain) was determined in a study of regulatory T cells in long-lasting Graves disease. Broader study findings: The persistent group shared fewer than 3,500 public clonotypes, more than the roughly 970 shared by new patients. Accuracy might have suffered from few samples.

Researchers made TCR beta libraries by using iRepertoire HTBI primers and running Arm-PCR on CDR3 regions. A single record per CDR3 protein comes from TCRdb applying MiXCR to the multiplex PCR reads. The top ten clones hold roughly 26% of a sample with 420,000 or so distinct CDR3 sequences, around a quarter of them seen once. Looked up from germline, CDR1 is SGHRS and CDR2 is YFSETQ. V trimming: 0 bases; J trimming: 3 bases; junction bases outside the gene matches: 6. This CDR3 spans 15 amino acids. Comment on this clonotype: The antigen is not known.

The time point denotes: persistent/refractory GD, antithyroid drugs over 5 years with positive TRAb. RNA isolated from PBMCs was used to make the TCR library. This sequence was found in a female donor with Graves disease. Here the sequenced sample was peripheral blood mononuclear cells (PBMCs), taken when the disease was refractory, from a patient treated with antithyroid drugs. The V gene is TRBV5-1, the J gene TRBJ2-7, with TRBD1 matching 7 bases. The CDR3 region has the DNA TGCGCCAGCAGCTTGGGACCGGGACAGAACTACGAGCAGTACTTC. This gives the protein CASSLGPGQNYEQYF.